The present TCR beta chain was sequenced within a study of CD8 T cells in ankylosing spondylitis. Library preparation for TCR beta used quantitative 5'-RACE with molecular barcodes. Using its own MiXCR run on the 5' RACE reads, TCRdb lists one record per CDR3 protein. The sample consists of around 220,000 distinct CDR3 sequences, around 20% of them appearing once. Germline-derived CDR1 and CDR2 are SEHNR and FQNEAQ (reference sequence). This CDR3 is 15 amino acids long. Deletions cut 1 base from V and 1 base from J, with 10 bases between. Many counts were recorded for this clonotype. Its antigen is not known. Overall study results and limits: Past research had described some motif variants in reactive arthritis synovial fluid and blood. Within ankylosing spondylitis blood, a TCR beta motif made up of roughly eight highly homologous variants appeared to be characteristic. Disease-associated clonotypes exhibited CD8+ identity and were relatively infrequent in peripheral blood.

The V call is TRBV7-9, the J call TRBJ1-1; D gene unclear. This receptor was identified in a male donor with ankylosing spondylitis. The source material was blood, either unsorted or a sorted T cell fraction (not recorded which). In DNA form, the CDR3 reads TGTGCCAGCAGCTTAGTAGGTGAGGAGAACACTGAAGCTTTCTTT. Protein sequence: CASSLVGEENTEAFF.